These 24 T cell receptor beta chains share one sample of origin, sequenced in a study of graft-versus-host responses after intestinal transplantation. Measured with immunoSEQ multiplex PCR; TCRdb has only the in-frame clones, and not every one. Found here are almost 70,000 clones, 80% to 95% of them singletons; the top ten hold about 6.7%. The source material was bone marrow, sampled roughly 780 days after intestinal transplantation. The receptor set was obtained from a human patient who received an intestinal transplant, so some T cells may come from the graft donor.

The V call is TRBV5-4, the J call TRBJ2-1, with D perhaps TRBD1 (6 bases). The CDR3 runs to 14 residues. From germline, CDR1 is SGHNT and CDR2 YYREEE (reference sequence). Trimming pared 2 bases from V and 7 bases from J, leaving 13 bases between. CDR3: CASSFNRQENEQFF. In nucleotides, the CDR3 is TGTGCCAGCAGCTTCAACCGACAGGAGAATGAGCAGTTCTTC.

The rearrangement uses TRBV4-2 and TRBJ2-7; 16 positions match TRBD2. This CDR3 has 18 residues. The germline CDR1 and CDR2 sequences are LGHNA and YNFKEQ. With V trimmed by 1 base and J by 0 bases, 3 bases remained unmatched. In nucleotides, the CDR3 is TGTGCCAGCAGCCAAGGGGGACTAGCGGGAGGGCCCTCCTACGAGCAGTACTTC. Amino acid sequence: CASSQGGLAGGPSYEQYF.

V and J are TRBV6-6 and TRBJ1-1; no clear D. The germline CDR1 and CDR2 sequences are MNHNY and SVGAGI (reference sequence). Trimming shortened V by 10 bases and J by 5 bases, and 11 bases separated the two germline ends. The CDR3 is made up of 11 amino acids. DNA of the CDR3: TGTGCCATAGGCAGAGGGACTGAAGCTTTCTTT. Protein: CAIGRGTEAFF.

The gene calls are TRBV7-9 and TRBJ2-3; D is possibly TRBD1 (5 bases). The germline V and J ends were trimmed by 1 base and 2 bases, with 7 bases remaining between them. CDR1 and CDR2 from the germline V gene are SEHNR and FQNEAQ (reference sequence). The CDR3 totals 14 residues. The CDR3 loop is CASSLGQYTDTQYF. The CDR3 bases are TGTGCCAGCAGCTTAGGACAGTACACAGATACGCAGTATTTT.

With respect to this clone: This sample also contains other DNA sequences that code for the same CDR3. The genes are TRBV5-6 and TRBJ1-5; TRBD1 might be the D (5 bases). The V gene lost 2 bases and the J gene lost 5 bases, with 5 bases spanning the gap. The CDR3 is 12 amino acids. Per the germline V gene, CDR1 is SGHDT and CDR2 is YYEEEE. The CDR3 is CASSLGDQPQHF. The CDR3 DNA sequence: TGTGCCAGCAGCTTAGGGGATCAGCCCCAGCATTTT.

The chain is built from TRBV6-5 and TRBJ1-4; TRBD1 matches 7 bases. The CDR3 covers 12 residues. The germline gives CDR1 MNHEY, CDR2 SVGAGI. Trimming took 6 bases from V and 12 from J; bases not matched to a gene: 7. The CDR3 loop is CASRQGSEELFF. The CDR3 DNA reads as TGTGCCAGCAGACAGGGGTCGGAGGAACTGTTTTTT.

CDR3 protein: CASSWGRGEQYF. CDR3 DNA sequence: TGTGCCAGCAGCTGGGGACGGGGCGAGCAGTACTTC. The rearrangement links TRBV7-9 to TRBJ2-7; D may correspond to TRBD1 or TRBD2 (5 bases each). V lost 4 bases to trimming and J lost 6 bases, with 10 bases between them. The CDR3 covers 12 residues. Germline V gene lookup returns CDR1 SEHNR and CDR2 FQNEAQ (reference sequence).

The rearrangement uses TRBV4-1 and TRBJ2-7, with 7 nucleotides matching TRBD1. The length of the CDR3 is 13 residues. J lost 5 bases, V lost 3 bases, and 4 bases had no gene match. Germline V CDR1 and CDR2: MGHRA, YSYEKL. CDR3: CASSHTGAHEQYF. The CDR3 DNA sequence: TGCGCCAGCAGCCACACAGGGGCCCACGAGCAGTACTTC.

This clone was detected a few times. The rearrangement links TRBV6-6 to TRBJ1-1, with unresolved D. Trimming took off 4 bases at V and 5 bases at J, with 8 bases between the two ends. This CDR3 comprises 12 residues. Germline loops: CDR1 MNHNY, CDR2 SVGAGI (reference sequence). The DNA of the CDR3 is TGTGCCAGCAGTTTCAGAGGGACTGAAGCTTTCTTT. Translated: CASSFRGTEAFF.

The chain carries TRBV27 and TRBJ1-1; possible D gene TRBD1, 5 bases. The CDR3 extends over 14 amino acids. Germline CDR1 MNHEY, CDR2 SMNVEV (reference sequence). With 1 base removed from V and 8 bases from J, the gap between germline ends came to 14 bases. The CDR3 loop is CASSLLAGAREAFF. The DNA of the CDR3 is TGTGCCAGCAGTTTATTGGCCGGGGCTAGGGAAGCTTTCTTT.

The chain has TRBV28 and TRBJ1-5; D gene uncertain. This CDR3 spans 12 amino acids. Germline values: CDR1 MDHEN, CDR2 SYDVKM. The V end lost 6 bases, the J end lost 4 bases, and 7 bases lay between the germline ends. This CDR3 reads CASRIMNQPQHF. The CDR3 region has the DNA TGTGCCAGCAGAATTATGAATCAGCCCCAGCATTTT.

A few counts support this clone. The chain joins TRBV29-1 to TRBJ1-1; the D is unclear. The CDR3 contains 11 residues. CDR1 and CDR2 (germline): SQVTM, ANQGSEA. V lost 4 bases and J 8 bases, leaving 11 bases between the germline ends. CDR3 in DNA: TGCAGCGTTGTGGGAGCGTGGGAAGCTTTCTTT. It is translated as CSVVGAWEAFF.

V and J are TRBV7-9 and TRBJ1-1, with TRBD1 as a possible D gene (5 bases). The CDR3 has 13 amino acids. The V end lost 4 bases, the J end lost 1 base, and 7 bases lay between the germline ends. The V gene's germline CDR1 is SEHNR and CDR2 FQNEAQ (reference sequence). The CDR3 nucleotides are TGTGCCAGCAGCTCAGACAGGAACACTGAAGCTTTCTTT. It codes for CASSSDRNTEAFF. Together with reference TRBV7-9 and TRBJ1-1, the CDR3 gives the full variable domain: DTGVSQNPRHKITKRGQNVTFRCDPISEHNRLYWYRQTLGQGPEFLTYFQNEAQLEKSRLLSDRFSAERPKGSFSTLEIQRTEQGDSAMYLCASSSDRNTEAFFGQGTRLTVV.

Comments on this clone: This specimen includes other DNA sequences encoding the same CDR3. This chain uses TRBV5-1 with TRBJ2-7; D is unresolved. The germline V gene has CDR1 SGHRS and CDR2 YFSETQ. V shed 0 bases and J shed 1 base, with 5 bases lying between them. There are 13 residues in the CDR3. CDR3 loop: CASSLDGSYEQYF. Here the CDR3 DNA reads TGCGCCAGCAGCTTGGACGGGTCCTACGAGCAGTACTTC.

This clone came up once. This rearrangement joins TRBV27 to TRBJ2-2, with D unclear. The CDR3 is made up of 13 amino acids. The ends were cut back, 1 base at V and 2 bases at J, with 2 bases in the middle. The germline V gene encodes CDR1 MNHEY and CDR2 SMNVEV (reference sequence). CDR3 in amino acids: CASSLYNTGELFF. The CDR3 DNA reads as TGTGCCAGCAGTTTATATAACACCGGGGAGCTGTTTTTT.

The chain joins TRBV4-1 to TRBJ2-3; a possible D gene is TRBD1 (5 bases). This CDR3 is built from 17 residues. Between the trimmed V and J ends, which lost 4 bases and 0 bases, there was a span of 17 bases. From germline, CDR1 is MGHRA and CDR2 YSYEKL. The CDR3 nucleotides read TGCGCCAGCAGCCCGGAGTTTATGACAGTCAGCACAGATACGCAGTATTTT. Translated: CASSPEFMTVSTDTQYF.

The chain couples TRBV19 to TRBJ2-5; 16 nucleotides agree with TRBD2. This CDR3 comprises 17 residues. Per germline, CDR1 LNHDA and CDR2 SQIVND (reference sequence). V lost 3 bases to trimming and J lost 5 bases; unmatched junction nucleotides: 6. The CDR3 bases are TGTGCCAGTAGTATGGGGACTAGCGGGAGGGCCAGGGAGACCCAGTACTTC. Residues: CASSMGTSGRARETQYF.

The chain uses TRBV30 and TRBJ2-3; tentative D call: TRBD2 (6 bases). CDR1 and CDR2 from the germline V gene are GTSNPN and SVGIG (reference sequence). Trimming stripped 4 bases from V and 6 bases from J, with 26 bases between. This CDR3 is built from 17 residues. CDR3 coding DNA: TGTGCCTGGAACCCCGATCGGCCGGTCGCCCGGGGGGATACGCAGTATTTT. Its translation: CAWNPDRPVARGDTQYF. The variable domain in full, with the rest retrieved from reference TRBV30 and TRBJ2-3, is SQTIHQWPATLVQPVGSPLSLECTVEGTSNPNLYWYRQAAGRGLQLLFYSVGIGQISSEVPQNLSASRPQDRQFILSSKKLLLSDSGFYLCAWNPDRPVARGDTQYFGPGTRLTVL.

V gene TRBV6-5 combines with J gene TRBJ1-5; maybe TRBD1 (5 bases). Trimming pared 2 bases from V and 7 bases from J, leaving 9 bases between. The CDR3 loop spans 13 amino acids. CDR1 is MNHEY and CDR2 is SVGAGI in the germline V gene. CDR3 sequence reads: CASSYRGGQPQHF. Written as DNA, the CDR3 is TGTGCCAGCAGTTACAGGGGTGGCCAGCCCCAGCATTTT.

This clone was seen once. The chain links TRBV5-4 to TRBJ1-1; no firm D call. Per germline, CDR1 SGHNT and CDR2 YYREEE (reference sequence). The V gene lost 4 bases and the J gene lost 1 base, with 11 bases spanning the gap. This CDR3 contains 14 residues. CDR3 DNA: TGTGCCAGCAGCCCGGATTGGGGGAACACTGAAGCTTTCTTT. This codes for CASSPDWGNTEAFF.

V gene TRBV6-5 combines with J gene TRBJ1-6; D possibly corresponds to TRBD1 (6 bases). The CDR3 totals 15 residues. Germline CDR1 reads MNHEY; CDR2 reads SVGAGI. The germline V and J ends were trimmed by 3 bases and 2 bases, with 8 bases remaining between them. The DNA of the CDR3 is TGTGCCAGCAGTTATGGGGGCCCCTATAATTCACCCCTCCACTTT. Translation: CASSYGGPYNSPLHF.

V and J are TRBV9 and TRBJ2-2; no definite D call. Germline V gene lookup returns CDR1 SGDLS and CDR2 YYNGEE. This CDR3 is built from 15 residues. V lost 0 bases to trimming and J lost 0 bases, with 6 bases between them. CDR3 DNA: TGTGCCAGCAGCGTAGATTCCGCGAACACCGGGGAGCTGTTTTTT. Translating it yields CASSVDSANTGELFF.

The table lists this clone with a count of one. The V and J genes are TRBV6-1 and TRBJ2-1; D is perhaps TRBD1 (5 bases). This CDR3 is 15 amino acids long. V shed 4 bases and J shed 0 bases, with 10 bases lying between them. CDR1 MNHNS and CDR2 SASEGT come from the germline V gene. The CDR3 region is CASSVYRPSYNEQFF. DNA of the CDR3: TGTGCCAGCAGTGTATACAGGCCCTCCTACAATGAGCAGTTCTTC.

This clone was seen just once. This chain joins TRBV5-1 and TRBJ1-2; unclear D gene. This CDR3 comprises 12 residues. From germline, CDR1 is SGHRS and CDR2 YFSETQ. The germline V and J ends were trimmed by 4 bases and 8 bases, with 12 bases remaining between them. Here the CDR3 DNA reads TGCGCCAGCAGCAACCGGGATCAGGGCTACACCTTC. Residues: CASSNRDQGYTF.